Listed here are 12 T cell receptor beta chains from one sample, sequenced in a study of T cells after yellow fever vaccination. TCRdb called the 5' RACE reads again in MiXCR, with one record for every CDR3 protein. The sample contains some 500,000 distinct CDR3 sequences, roughly 14% of which appear only once. Sequenced here: PBMCs, sampled on the day of the yellow fever booster vaccination. Every receptor here comes from a young man who received the YFV17D yellow fever vaccine.

The chain joins TRBV11-2 to TRBJ2-3; 13 positions agree with TRBD2. The CDR3 length is 18 residues. In germline, CDR1 is SGHAT, CDR2 FQNNGV. After removal of 4 bases from V and 4 bases from J, the junction contained 11 bases not matched to a gene. The CDR3 DNA reads as TGTGCCAGCAGCTCAATCAGGACTAGCGGGAGACTGGCAGATACGCAGTATTTT. Translated, it gives CASSSIRTSGRLADTQYF.

The chain links TRBV5-1 to TRBJ1-2; D not certain. The CDR3 sequence is 12 residues long. Germline CDR1 is SGHRS and CDR2 is YFSETQ. The V end was cut by 0 bases, the J end by 7 bases, with 7 bases between. In DNA, the CDR3 is TGCGCCAGCAGCTTGGAGGAAGTTGGCTACACCTTC. This codes for CASSLEEVGYTF.

CDR3 in amino acids: CAWNPHTSFEKLFF. Here the CDR3 DNA reads TGTGCCTGGAACCCCCACACGTCTTTCGAAAAACTGTTTTTT. This chain connects TRBV30 to TRBJ1-4; D not resolved. V gave up 4 bases and J gave up 8 bases, with 17 bases separating them. The CDR3 contains 14 residues. Germline values: CDR1 GTSNPN, CDR2 SVGIG (reference sequence). The variable domain in full, with the rest retrieved from reference TRBV30 and TRBJ1-4, is SQTIHQWPATLVQPVGSPLSLECTVEGTSNPNLYWYRQAAGRGLQLLFYSVGIGQISSEVPQNLSASRPQDRQFILSSKKLLLSDSGFYLCAWNPHTSFEKLFFGSGTQLSVL.

This chain links TRBV20-1 with TRBJ2-3; TRBD1 agrees at 7 bases. The CDR3 sequence is 13 residues long. Germline V gene sequence: CDR1 DFQATT, CDR2 SNEGSKA (reference sequence). Trimming at V came to 2 bases and at J to 5 bases, leaving 4 bases not matched to a gene. Written as DNA, the CDR3 is TGCAGTGCTAGACCCACAGGGGAAGATACGCAGTATTTT. Residues: CSARPTGEDTQYF.

The chain is built from TRBV6-1 and TRBJ1-3, with 7 bases matching TRBD1. After removal of 6 bases from V and 0 bases from J, the junction contained 5 bases not matched to a gene. Germline V CDR1 and CDR2: MNHNS, SASEGT. This CDR3 is built from 15 residues. The CDR3 DNA is TGTGCCAGCAGAGCGGGGACAGTCTCTGGAAACACCATATATTTT. Protein: CASRAGTVSGNTIYF.

The chain combines TRBV10-3 with TRBJ2-7, with D perhaps TRBD1 (6 bases). Trimming stripped 3 bases from V and 6 bases from J, with 15 bases between. This CDR3 spans 14 amino acids. Germline CDR1 and CDR2: ENHRY and SYGVKD. The CDR3 reads CAISDRGSGLEQYF. DNA of the CDR3: TGTGCCATCAGTGATAGGGGGAGCGGCCTCGAGCAGTACTTC.

This clonotype was counted only a few times. This sequence joins TRBV11-1 and TRBJ2-3, with D maybe TRBD2 (6 bases). Trimming removed 5 bases at V and 6 bases at J, with 27 bases between. CDR1 and CDR2 from the germline V gene are SGHAT and FQDESV (reference sequence). The CDR3 consists of 18 residues. The CDR3 reads CASSRQRAAALYRDTQYF. The CDR3 DNA is TGTGCCAGCAGCCGCCAGCGGGCCGCGGCGCTGTATCGGGATACGCAGTATTTT.

This chain connects TRBV20-1 to TRBJ2-3; 7 bases map to TRBD2. The CDR3 extends over 14 amino acids. Germline V gene data show CDR1 as DFQATT and CDR2 as SNEGSKA (reference sequence). V was clipped by 6 bases and J by 3 bases; unmatched bases: 9. The CDR3 here is CSANGRIVTDTQYF. The CDR3 nucleotides read TGCAGTGCAAACGGGAGGATTGTAACAGATACGCAGTATTTT.

As DNA, the CDR3 is TGTGCCAGCAGCGGGACTAGCCAAAACAATGAGCAGTTCTTC. It yields the protein CASSGTSQNNEQFF. The chain is built from TRBV7-3 and TRBJ2-1; 9 bases agree with TRBD2. Germline V CDR1 and CDR2: SGHTA, FQGTGA. The CDR3 contains 14 residues. With V trimmed by 5 bases and J by 5 bases, 4 bases remained unmatched.

This clonotype came up many times. The chain is built from TRBV3-1 and TRBJ1-6, with 8 nucleotides matching TRBD1. Germline V gene lookup returns CDR1 LGHDT and CDR2 YNNKEL (reference sequence). This CDR3 has 14 residues. V trimming: 4 bases; J trimming: 6 bases; junction bases outside the gene matches: 2. The CDR3 nucleotides are TGTGCCAGCAGCCCGGGACAGGCTAATTCACCCCTCCACTTT. It is translated as CASSPGQANSPLHF.

The chain couples TRBV5-4 to TRBJ2-7; the D is unclear. The CDR3 covers 14 residues. Germline CDR1 reads SGHNT; CDR2 reads YYREEE (reference sequence). With 0 bases removed from V and 3 bases from J, the gap between germline ends came to 10 bases. CDR3: CASSLDQTDYEQYF. The CDR3 DNA reads as TGTGCCAGCAGCTTGGATCAGACTGACTACGAGCAGTACTTC.

The chain couples TRBV5-4 to TRBJ2-1, with D tentatively TRBD2 (5 bases). Germline V gives CDR1 SGHNT, CDR2 YYREEE (reference sequence). This CDR3 is built from 14 residues. Trimming stripped 4 bases from V and 5 bases from J, with 13 bases between. The DNA of the CDR3 is TGTGCCAGCAGCCCGGACTCAAAGGACAATGAGCAGTTCTTC. Translation gives CASSPDSKDNEQFF.